Below are 30 T cell receptor beta chains sequenced from a single sample in a study of OX40 agonist ivuxolimab in advanced cancers. The table came from immunoSEQ multiplex PCR; TCRdb's copy has only in-frame clones and leaves some out. The table lists under 50,000 clones, 65% to 90% of them singletons. Material: CD4+ or CD8+ T cells sorted from blood, obtained in a trial of the OX40 agonist ivuxolimab. The receptors come from an adult with an advanced solid tumor such as melanoma, head and neck, liver or kidney cancer.

The rearrangement links TRBV27 to TRBJ1-5; no firm D call. This CDR3 comprises 14 residues. Germline CDR1 and CDR2: MNHEY and SMNVEV (reference sequence). The V gene lost 1 base and the J gene lost 7 bases, with 11 bases spanning the gap. The CDR3 region has the DNA TGTGCCAGCAGTTTATTGGGAGGGATACAGCCCCAGCATTTT. Its translation: CASSLLGGIQPQHF.

The chain employs TRBV7-9 and TRBJ1-2; D is unclear. Germline CDR1 and CDR2: SEHNR and FQNEAQ (reference sequence). V was trimmed by 5 bases and J by 3 bases, leaving 10 bases between them. The CDR3 totals 13 residues. The CDR3 bases are TGTGCCAGCAGCCTAGAATGGGACTATGGCTACACCTTC. Translated: CASSLEWDYGYTF.

This chain links TRBV6-1 with TRBJ1-1, with a tentative D call TRBD1 (6 bases). V was cut by 6 bases and J by 2 bases, with 13 bases left in between. The CDR3 contains 14 residues. CDR1 and CDR2 from the germline V gene are MNHNS and SASEGT. The CDR3 loop is CASSPTGTNTEAFF. CDR3 coding DNA: TGTGCCAGCAGCCCCACCGGGACAAACACTGAAGCTTTCTTT.

This chain links TRBV4-1 with TRBJ2-1; perhaps D is TRBD1 or TRBD2 (5 bases each). Trimming pared 1 base from V and 3 bases from J, leaving 10 bases between. The CDR3 totals 15 residues. Germline CDR1 reads MGHRA; CDR2 reads YSYEKL. CDR3 protein: CASSQGPGSYNEQFF. The CDR3, as DNA: TGCGCCAGCAGCCAAGGGCCAGGGAGCTACAATGAGCAGTTCTTC.

The chain employs TRBV4-1 and TRBJ2-3; 8 bases line up with TRBD1. Germline V gene data show CDR1 as MGHRA and CDR2 as YSYEKL. This CDR3 has 16 amino acids. Trimming at V came to 1 base and at J to 0 bases, leaving 3 bases not matched to a gene. CDR3 bases: TGCGCCAGCAGCCAAGGGGACAGGAGGAGCACAGATACGCAGTATTTT. Its protein is CASSQGDRRSTDTQYF.

This chain joins TRBV9 and TRBJ2-7, with 8 bases lining up with TRBD1. Germline V gene data show CDR1 as SGDLS and CDR2 as YYNGEE. The CDR3 has 13 amino acids. Trimming at V came to 3 bases and at J to 3 bases, leaving 2 bases not matched to a gene. The DNA for the CDR3 is TGTGCCAGCAGCGCGACAGGGGACTACGAGCAGTACTTC. This translates into CASSATGDYEQYF.

The V and J genes are TRBV19 and TRBJ1-3; the D is unclear. V lost 5 bases, J lost 0 bases, and 17 bases lay in between. Germline-derived CDR1 and CDR2 are LNHDA and SQIVND (reference sequence). The CDR3 loop spans 17 amino acids. CDR3 residues: CASSPLGGKSSGNTIYF. Here the CDR3 DNA reads TGTGCCAGTAGTCCCTTAGGTGGAAAAAGCTCTGGAAACACCATATATTTT.

The rearrangement uses TRBV9 and TRBJ2-1; D remains ambiguous. The germline gives CDR1 SGDLS, CDR2 YYNGEE. V gave up 3 bases and J gave up 4 bases, with 8 bases separating them. CDR3 length: 13 amino acids. CDR3 DNA: TGTGCCAGCAGCGACGGGTCTTACAATGAGCAGTTCTTC. Translation: CASSDGSYNEQFF.

V usage is TRBV10-3 and J usage is TRBJ2-1; TRBD1 agrees at 7 bases. The J segment lost 5 bases and the V segment lost 0 bases, leaving 7 bases of the junction unmatched. Germline V gives CDR1 ENHRY, CDR2 SYGVKD. The CDR3 loop spans 16 amino acids. The CDR3 region is CAISESGGLFNNEQFF. The CDR3, as DNA: TGTGCCATCAGTGAGTCAGGGGGCCTCTTTAACAATGAGCAGTTCTTC.

This clone was counted a few times. The chain recombines TRBV6-1 with TRBJ2-7; 12 bases agree with TRBD2. V lost 4 bases to trimming and J lost 3 bases; unmatched junction nucleotides: 4. Germline values: CDR1 MNHNS, CDR2 SASEGT. The CDR3 sequence is 15 residues long. CDR3 sequence reads: CASSARTSGIYEQYF. The CDR3, as DNA: TGTGCCAGCAGTGCCCGGACTAGCGGGATCTACGAGCAGTACTTC.

V and J are TRBV10-2 and TRBJ2-1; 8 bases match TRBD2. V lost 7 bases, J lost 6 bases, and 8 bases stayed unmatched. Germline CDR1 and CDR2: WSHSY and SAAADI. This CDR3 has 14 amino acids. This CDR3 reads CASISPGGTNEQFF. The DNA for the CDR3 is TGCGCCAGCATATCCCCGGGAGGGACCAATGAGCAGTTCTTC.

The rearrangement joins TRBV18 to TRBJ2-7, with 9 bases aligning to TRBD2. This CDR3 spans 16 amino acids. Germline CDR1 KGHSH, CDR2 LQKENI. Trimming at V came to 5 bases and at J to 2 bases, leaving 10 bases not matched to a gene. CDR3 nucleotides: TGTGCCAGCTCAGCGATCGAGACTAGCGGACCCTACGAGCAGTACTTC. Its translation: CASSAIETSGPYEQYF.

J is TRBJ1-4 and V is TRBV7-9; tentative D call: TRBD1 (6 bases). Trimming removed 6 bases from V and 3 bases from J, with 14 bases in between. The CDR3 is 15 amino acids. The germline gives CDR1 SEHNR, CDR2 FQNEAQ (reference sequence). CDR3 sequence: CASRSDRRSNEKLFF. CDR3 DNA: TGTGCCAGCAGATCTGACAGGAGATCTAATGAAAAACTGTTTTTT.

The genes are TRBV4-3 and TRBJ2-7; D assignment may be TRBD1 or TRBD2 (5 bases each). CDR1 is LGHNA and CDR2 is YSLEER in the germline V gene. The CDR3 covers 14 residues. V was trimmed by 1 base and J by 6 bases, leaving 13 bases between them. CDR3: CASSQVWDVSEQYF. DNA for the CDR3: TGCGCCAGCAGCCAAGTCTGGGACGTTAGCGAGCAGTACTTC.

The rearrangement uses TRBV19 and TRBJ2-7, with D perhaps assigned TRBD1 or TRBD2 (5 bases each). V lost 4 bases and J 0 bases, leaving 16 bases between the germline ends. CDR3 length: 16 amino acids. CDR1 and CDR2 (germline): LNHDA, SQIVND (reference sequence). The CDR3 nucleotides are TGTGCCAGTAGTAGGACCGGGACGGTGAGCTCCTACGAGCAGTACTTC. As protein: CASSRTGTVSSYEQYF.

This chain connects TRBV6-5 to TRBJ1-4; D not certain. The length of the CDR3 is 14 residues. V lost 4 bases and J 3 bases, leaving 9 bases between the germline ends. Germline V lookup: CDR1 MNHEY, CDR2 SVGAGI. DNA of the CDR3: TGTGCCAGCAGTTGGAGGTATTCTAATGAAAAACTGTTTTTT. Its translation: CASSWRYSNEKLFF.

The V and J genes are TRBV29-1 and TRBJ2-5; maybe TRBD1 (8 bases). The CDR3 runs 14 residues. Per the germline V gene, CDR1 is SQVTM and CDR2 is ANQGSEA. V was clipped by 7 bases and J by 4 bases, with 19 bases between them. The DNA for the CDR3 is TGCAGCGGTGGACAGGGAGGGATCGGAGAGACCCAGTACTTC. Its protein product is CSGGQGGIGETQYF. Drawing the rest from reference TRBV29-1 and TRBJ2-5, the complete variable domain is SAVISQKPSRDICQRGTSLTIQCQVDSQVTMMFWYRQQPGQSLTLIATANQGSEATYESGFVIDKFPISRPNLTFSTLTVSNMSPEDSSIYLCSGGQGGIGETQYFGPGTRLLVL.

The chain couples TRBV5-1 to TRBJ2-7; 14 bases are shared with TRBD2. Losses at the gene ends were 5 bases for V and 5 bases for J; bases not matched to a gene: 9. Germline-derived CDR1 and CDR2 are SGHRS and YFSETQ. The CDR3 is made up of 16 amino acids. The CDR3 reads CASRTGLAGAGDEQYF. In nucleotides, the CDR3 is TGCGCCAGCAGGACGGGACTAGCGGGAGCGGGGGACGAGCAGTACTTC.

V and J are TRBV7-9 and TRBJ2-7; the D is unclear. Between the trimmed V and J ends, which lost 5 bases and 5 bases, there was a span of 10 bases. This CDR3 is 12 amino acids long. From germline, CDR1 is SEHNR and CDR2 FQNEAQ (reference sequence). CDR3 region: CASSLEYNEQYF. CDR3 in DNA: TGTGCCAGCAGCCTTGAGTACAACGAGCAGTACTTC.

The chain uses TRBV29-1 and TRBJ1-1, with no clear D. V was shortened by 3 bases and J by 4 bases, with 9 bases between the two germline ends. The CDR3 totals 12 residues. The germline V gene has CDR1 SQVTM and CDR2 ANQGSEA. The CDR3 sequence: CSVDLVSTEAFF. DNA for the CDR3: TGCAGCGTTGACCTAGTCAGCACTGAAGCTTTCTTT.

The J gene is TRBJ1-5, the V gene TRBV21-1. TRBV21-1 is a pseudogene segment. The CDR3 has 14 amino acids. Written as DNA, the CDR3 is TGTGCCAGCAGCAACGGGGGTTGCAATCAGCCCCAGCATTTT. This gives the protein CASSNGGCNQPQHF.

This sequence joins TRBV6-1 and TRBJ2-7, with D possibly being TRBD1 (6 bases). The germline gives CDR1 MNHNS, CDR2 SASEGT. This CDR3 has 12 residues. V lost 5 bases and J lost 4, with 9 bases in between. The CDR3 protein is CASSQQGYEQYF. CDR3 coding DNA: TGTGCCAGCAGTCAACAGGGATACGAGCAGTACTTC.

This chain's CDR3 is CASSLQGISSGNTIYF. For the CDR3, the DNA is TGCGCCAGCAGCTTACAGGGGATCTCCTCTGGAAACACCATATATTTT. V usage is TRBV5-1 and J usage is TRBJ1-3; 7 nucleotides align to TRBD1. With V trimmed by 2 bases and J by 0 bases, 5 bases remained unmatched. Germline CDR1 SGHRS, CDR2 YFSETQ. This CDR3 contains 16 residues.

The gene calls are TRBV10-1 and TRBJ2-7; D possibly corresponds to TRBD1 (6 bases). V dropped 0 bases and J dropped 0 bases, with 9 bases sitting between them. From germline, CDR1 is WNHNN and CDR2 SYGVQD (reference sequence). CDR3 length: 15 amino acids. CDR3 region: CASSESGTHSYEQYF. Here the CDR3 DNA reads TGCGCCAGCAGTGAGTCGGGGACACACTCCTACGAGCAGTACTTC.

The V call is TRBV6-1, the J call TRBJ2-3; D uncertain. The V gene lost 2 bases and the J gene lost 5 bases, with 8 bases spanning the gap. The V gene's germline CDR1 is MNHNS and CDR2 SASEGT. CDR3 length: 13 residues. The CDR3 region has the DNA TGTGCCAGCAGTGAAAGGGCAGGAGATACGCAGTATTTT. As protein: CASSERAGDTQYF.

The rearrangement links TRBV12-5 to TRBJ1-5; 7 nucleotides line up with TRBD1. The germline V gene encodes CDR1 LGHNT and CDR2 FRNRAP. The CDR3 has 17 amino acids. V gave up 5 bases and J gave up 5 bases; unmatched junction bases: 15. The CDR3 loop is CASGPPNRQGIDQPQHF. Written as DNA, the CDR3 is TGTGCTAGTGGTCCCCCAAACCGACAGGGAATCGATCAGCCCCAGCATTTT.

This clone has a handful of counts. The CDR3 protein is CASSLRYNEQFF. DNA of the CDR3: TGTGCCAGCAGTTTACGCTACAATGAGCAGTTCTTC. The chain recombines TRBV28 with TRBJ2-1, with D unclear. Trimming pared 2 bases from V and 3 bases from J, leaving 2 bases between. Germline CDR1 and CDR2: MDHEN and SYDVKM. The CDR3 covers 12 residues.

This clone was detected only a few times. The chain combines TRBV6-5 with TRBJ1-1; D may be TRBD1 (6 bases). CDR1 and CDR2 (germline): MNHEY, SVGAGI. This CDR3 comprises 12 residues. The V gene lost 6 bases and the J gene lost 7 bases, with 12 bases spanning the gap. In nucleotides, the CDR3 is TGTGCCAGCAGCTCTGTACAGGGTGAAGCTTTCTTT. Its protein product is CASSSVQGEAFF.

The chain combines TRBV6-6 with TRBJ1-5; no firm D call. The CDR3 spans 13 residues. Germline values: CDR1 MNHNY, CDR2 SVGAGI (reference sequence). Deletions cut 2 bases from V and 4 bases from J, with 6 bases between. The DNA for the CDR3 is TGTGCCAGCAGTTACGGCCGGAATCAGCCCCAGCATTTT. Translated: CASSYGRNQPQHF.

The rearrangement links TRBV30 to TRBJ1-1, with 7 bases that match TRBD1. Looked up from germline, CDR1 is GTSNPN and CDR2 is SVGIG (reference sequence). This CDR3 region has 13 residues. Trimming cost V 7 bases and J 5 bases; bases outside gene matches: 10. CDR3 in amino acids: CASNRVQGTEAFF. In DNA, the CDR3 is TGTGCCTCGAATCGGGTACAGGGGACTGAAGCTTTCTTT.